Shown below are 8 T cell receptor beta chains from a single sample sequenced in a study of T-cell reconstitution after alpha-beta-depleted transplantation in children. Unique molecular identifiers were used in preparing the TCRbeta library. MiXCR, run by TCRdb on the PCR reads, gives a single entry per CDR3 protein. The data contain hundreds of thousands of distinct CDR3 sequences, 16% of them seen just once; the ten biggest clones take up about 1.1%. This sample comprised PBMCs from the stem cell graft donor, obtained from the stem cell graft. These TCRs come from a human donor who donated a stem cell graft to a child with acute myeloid leukemia.

This clonotype showed up just a few times. J is TRBJ2-7 and V is TRBV7-2; tentative D call: TRBD1 (6 bases). Germline assignment: CDR1 SGHTA and CDR2 FQGNSA. This CDR3 contains 12 residues. Trimming took 3 bases from V and 5 from J, leaving 8 bases between them. CDR3 DNA sequence: TGTGCCAGCAGCTTGTGGACAGACGAGCAGTACTTC. Translating it yields CASSLWTDEQYF.

This rearrangement joins TRBV6-7 to TRBJ2-4; D gene unclear. TRBV6-7 belongs to the ORF category, with a function that is uncertain. Trimming took 5 bases from V and 1 from J, leaving 9 bases between them. This CDR3 region has 14 residues. The CDR3 is CASSQTVAKNIQYF. The CDR3 DNA sequence: TGTGCCAGCAGTCAAACAGTGGCCAAAAACATTCAGTACTTC.

Points on this clonotype: A much larger clone differs by one base, so this may be a read error. The V gene is TRBV6-4, the J gene TRBJ2-1; D gene ambiguous. Germline V lookup: CDR1 MRHNA, CDR2 SNTAGT. This CDR3 spans 15 amino acids. V lost 8 bases and J lost 3, with 17 bases in between. The CDR3 here is CASAALASFYNEQFF. CDR3 DNA: TGTGCCAGCGCCGCCCTGGCCTCCTTCTACAATGAGCAGTTCTTC.

The CDR3 loop reads CASSEGGQTPTDTQYF. The CDR3 bases are TGTGCCAGCAGTGAAGGCGGACAGACCCCGACGGATACGCAGTATTTT. V is TRBV25-1 and J is TRBJ2-3; TRBD1 is a possible D gene (6 bases). Germline V gives CDR1 MGHDK, CDR2 SYGVNS. Between the trimmed V and J ends, which lost 2 bases and 6 bases, there was a span of 18 bases. There are 16 residues in the CDR3.

This clonotype was picked up many times. V is TRBV20-1 and J is TRBJ2-3, with 10 bases lining up with TRBD2. The CDR3 totals 14 residues. The J segment lost 1 base and the V segment lost 5 bases, leaving 3 bases of the junction unmatched. CDR1 DFQATT and CDR2 SNEGSKA come from the germline V gene (reference sequence). CDR3 DNA: TGCAGTGCTTTTAGCGGGGGGCGCACAGATACGCAGTATTTT. Amino acids: CSAFSGGRTDTQYF.

V usage is TRBV5-6 and J usage is TRBJ2-7; tentative D call: TRBD2 (5 bases). The CDR3 extends over 13 amino acids. CDR1 is SGHDT, CDR2 YYEEEE, per germline. The CDR3 DNA follows: TGTGCCAGCAGCTTGACGGGGTTCTACGAGCCGTACGTC. Translated: CASSLTGFYEPYV.

This clonotype has just a few counts. This sequence joins TRBV4-2 and TRBJ1-4; D perhaps matches TRBD1 (5 bases). CDR3 size: 18 residues. Germline V gives CDR1 LGHNA, CDR2 YNFKEQ. Trimming took 1 base from V and 2 from J, leaving 17 bases between them. The CDR3 nucleotides read TGTGCCAGCAGCCAAGGAAGATCCAGGGCCTCGACTAATGAAAAACTGTTTTTT. This encodes CASSQGRSRASTNEKLFF.

Many counts were recorded for this clonotype. V gene TRBV7-2 combines with J gene TRBJ2-1; weak D call: TRBD1 (5 bases). V was shortened by 4 bases and J by 2 bases, with 9 bases between the two germline ends. CDR1 is SGHTA, CDR2 FQGNSA, per germline. CDR3 size: 14 residues. The CDR3 here is CASSSAGPYNEQFF. CDR3 DNA: TGTGCCAGCAGCTCAGCAGGGCCCTACAATGAGCAGTTCTTC.